This TCR beta chain is drawn from a study of T cell responses to AZD1222 COVID-19 vaccine. General observations from the study: Baseline seropositivity occurred in only a handful of AZD1222 recipients. Most donors were white British, females outnumbered males, and clonal diversity was possibly underestimated. After the peak T cell response, and only then, were repertoires sampled.

Method: immunoSEQ multiplex PCR; TCRdb's copy keeps in-frame clones and lacks some. Among 120,000 to 150,000 clones listed, over 75% were seen once. Concerning this clone: Its antigen is not known.

The sample was peripheral blood, taken on day 0 of AZD1222 vaccination. This receptor was identified in an adult in good health.

This CDR3 reads CAWSDTGPRGKLFF. In DNA, the CDR3 is TGTGCCTGGAGTGACACAGGCCCGAGGGGAAAACTGTTTTTT. The V and J genes are TRBV30 and TRBJ1-4, with D perhaps matching TRBD1 (5 bases). The CDR3 is made up of 14 amino acids. Deletions cut 1 base from V and 10 bases from J, with 16 bases between. Germline V gives CDR1 GTSNPN, CDR2 SVGIG (reference sequence).